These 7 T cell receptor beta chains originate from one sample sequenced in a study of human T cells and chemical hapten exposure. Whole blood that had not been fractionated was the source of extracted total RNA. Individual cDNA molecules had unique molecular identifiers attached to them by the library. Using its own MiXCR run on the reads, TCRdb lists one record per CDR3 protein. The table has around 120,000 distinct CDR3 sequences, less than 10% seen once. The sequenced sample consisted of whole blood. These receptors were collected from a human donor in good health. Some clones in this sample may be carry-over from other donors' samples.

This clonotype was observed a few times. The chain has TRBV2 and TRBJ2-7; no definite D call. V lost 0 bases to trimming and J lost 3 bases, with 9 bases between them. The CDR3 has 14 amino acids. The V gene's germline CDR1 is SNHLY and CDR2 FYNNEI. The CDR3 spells CASSEAGYGYEQYF. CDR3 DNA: TGTGCCAGCAGTGAAGCAGGGTACGGCTACGAGCAGTACTTC. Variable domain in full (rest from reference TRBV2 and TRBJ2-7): EPEVTQTPSHQVTQMGQEVILRCVPISNHLYFYWYRQILGQKVEFLVSFYNNEISEKSEIFDDQFSVERPDGSNFTLKIRSTKLEDSAMYFCASSEAGYGYEQYFGPGTRLTVT.

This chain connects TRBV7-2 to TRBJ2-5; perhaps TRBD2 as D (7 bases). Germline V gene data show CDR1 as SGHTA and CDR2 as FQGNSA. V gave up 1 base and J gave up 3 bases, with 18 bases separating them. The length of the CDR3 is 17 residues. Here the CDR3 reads CASSLVGGASGKETQYF. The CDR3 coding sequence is TGTGCCAGCAGCTTAGTAGGGGGGGCATCTGGAAAAGAGACCCAGTACTTC.

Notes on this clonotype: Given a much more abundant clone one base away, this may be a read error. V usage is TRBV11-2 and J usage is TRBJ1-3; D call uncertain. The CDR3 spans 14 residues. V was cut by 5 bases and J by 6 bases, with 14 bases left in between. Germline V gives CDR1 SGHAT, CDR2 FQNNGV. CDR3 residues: CASSRVHDTNTIYF. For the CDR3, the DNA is TGTGCCAGCAGCCGGGTACATGACACAAACACCATATATTTT.

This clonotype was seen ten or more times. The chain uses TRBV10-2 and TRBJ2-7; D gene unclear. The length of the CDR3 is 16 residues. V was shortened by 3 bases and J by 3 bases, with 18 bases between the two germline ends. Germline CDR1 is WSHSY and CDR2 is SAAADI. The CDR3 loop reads CASSEFAQTRGYEQYF. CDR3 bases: TGCGCCAGCAGTGAATTCGCACAGACGAGAGGCTACGAGCAGTACTTC.

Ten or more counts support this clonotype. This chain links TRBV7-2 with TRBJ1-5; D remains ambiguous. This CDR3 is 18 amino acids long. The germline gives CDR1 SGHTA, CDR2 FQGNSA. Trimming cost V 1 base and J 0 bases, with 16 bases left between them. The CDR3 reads CASSLEGPQIYSNQPQHF. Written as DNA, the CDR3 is TGTGCCAGCAGCTTAGAAGGCCCGCAGATTTATAGCAATCAGCCCCAGCATTTT.

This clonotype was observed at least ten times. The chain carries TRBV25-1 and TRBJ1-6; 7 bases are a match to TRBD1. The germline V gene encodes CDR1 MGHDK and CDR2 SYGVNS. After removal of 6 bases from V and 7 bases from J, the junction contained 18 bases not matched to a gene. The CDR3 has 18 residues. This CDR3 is CASRGGTVGGSLNSPLHF. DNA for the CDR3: TGTGCCAGCAGAGGCGGGACAGTTGGGGGAAGTTTGAATTCACCCCTCCACTTT.

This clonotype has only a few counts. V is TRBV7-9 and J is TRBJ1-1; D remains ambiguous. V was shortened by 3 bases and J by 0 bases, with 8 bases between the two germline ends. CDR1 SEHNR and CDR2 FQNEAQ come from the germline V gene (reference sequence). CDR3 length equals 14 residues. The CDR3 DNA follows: TGTGCCAGCAGCTTGGAGGGCGTGAACACTGAAGCTTTCTTT. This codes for CASSLEGVNTEAFF.